This T cell receptor (beta chain) was captured by sequencing in a study of a mutant IDH1 vaccine in newly diagnosed glioma. Study context: Therapy received beforehand was radiotherapy, temozolomide, or both, with most patients given both. Study results and caveats: Changes in top peripheral clonotypes did not appear linked to pseudoprogression. Across multiple MHC alleles, 93.3% of patients had vaccine-induced responses.

V gave up 5 bases and J gave up 1 base; unmatched junction bases: 7. The CDR3 consists of 15 residues. Germline-derived CDR1 and CDR2 are SGHRS and YFSETQ. A word on this clone: Its matching antigen is unknown.

The time point denotes: baseline, week 1 (first vaccination visit). Specified treatment: pre-vaccination baseline after standard-of-care therapy. Astrocytomas that were new, WHO grade 3 or 4, IDH1-mutant and ATRX-lost were present in the donors. TCRdb keeps only in-frame clones here, not all; method: immunoSEQ multiplex PCR. This table holds about 38,000 clones, about 73% found once. The specimen comprised PBMCs, sampled from a glioma patient treated with radiotherapy, temozolomide or both. This TCR was sampled from a man aged 35-49 years with glioma. Some clones in this sample may be carry-over from other donors' samples. The rearrangement joins TRBV5-1 to TRBJ2-5; TRBD2 matches at 8 bases. For the CDR3, the DNA is TGCGCCAGCAGAGGCAGCGGGGGCCTCCAAGAGACCCAGTACTTC. Translation gives CASRGSGGLQETQYF.